This is a list of T cell receptor beta chains from one sample in a study of blood T cell repertoires in COVID-19. Clones were read by immunoSEQ multiplex PCR, and TCRdb kept only the in-frame ones, dropping some. The data contain about 190,000 clones, 80% to 90% of them singletons. Sequencing was done on a sample of peripheral blood. The receptors stem from a woman in her 70s with active or convalescent COVID-19. CDR3s leave out the opening cysteine and the closing phenylalanine or tryptophan. The order of the fields is V gene, J gene, CDR3 protein.

V: TRBV6-2/TRBV6-3
J: TRBJ2-3
CDR3: ASSYEGGATDTQY

V: TRBV5-1
J: TRBJ2-1
CDR3: ASGKGQSYNEQF

V: TRBV27
J: TRBJ2-2
CDR3: ASSTDRFTGELF

V: TRBV7-3
J: TRBJ2-1
CDR3: ASSLTALTPNEQF

V: TRBV24-1
J: TRBJ2-3
CDR3: ATSDPGEHGTDTQY

V: TRBV2
J: TRBJ1-2
CDR3: ASSQGARYGYT

V: TRBV15
J: TRBJ2-6
CDR3: ATRRGQGWSGANVLT

V: TRBV5-1
J: TRBJ2-7
CDR3: ASSLAAGAPEEQY

V: TRBV6-5
J: TRBJ2-5
CDR3: ASKRGAGETQY

V: TRBV9
J: TRBJ1-2
CDR3: ASSLLTQGVTGYT

V: TRBV28
J: TRBJ2-2
CDR3: ASRVAGGRRGTGELF

V: TRBV7-8
J: TRBJ1-6
CDR3: ASRLGQGDSPLH

V: TRBV19
J: TRBJ1-1
CDR3: ASSPRGRDWLGAEAF

V: TRBV2
J: TRBJ2-5
CDR3: ASRATSNQETQY

V: TRBV21-1
J: TRBJ2-7
CDR3: ASRILGTPYEQY

V: TRBV9
J: TRBJ2-3
CDR3: ASGTGTGGPNRQY

V: TRBV10-3
J: TRBJ2-5
CDR3: ATGTGETQY

V: TRBV5-1
J: TRBJ1-1
CDR3: ASRPGGSNTEAF

V: TRBV2
J: TRBJ2-1
CDR3: ASRYQGIDEQF

V: TRBV2
J: TRBJ2-3
CDR3: ASKAGGADTQY

V: TRBV29-1
J: TRBJ1-5
CDR3: SVSFGRAYQPQH

V: TRBV5-1
J: TRBJ2-1
CDR3: ASRVAGGAYNEQF

V: TRBV19
J: TRBJ2-5
CDR3: ASSIGLVEAQY

V: TRBV4-1
J: TRBJ2-2
CDR3: ASSRGQGNTGELF

V: TRBV7-8
J: TRBJ2-7
CDR3: ASSSFQGAGEQY

V: TRBV9
J: TRBJ2-7
CDR3: ASSVDWSSYEQY

V: TRBV28
J: TRBJ1-2
CDR3: ASSVNYGYT

V: TRBV12-3/TRBV12-4
J: TRBJ2-2
CDR3: ASSLLGGGELF

V: TRBV5-4
J: TRBJ1-2
CDR3: ASSLGGYNYGYT

V: TRBV5-6
J: TRBJ2-1
CDR3: ASSGDLAPYIEQF

V: TRBV19
J: TRBJ1-1
CDR3: ASSIPQGMNTEAF

V: TRBV6-5
J: TRBJ2-3
CDR3: ASKEGGGSDTQY

V: TRBV18
J: TRBJ2-1
CDR3: ASSPPGTSGVEQF

V: TRBV5-1
J: TRBJ2-1
CDR3: ASSLGRLAGAYNEQF

V: TRBV19
J: TRBJ2-4
CDR3: ASSIGTAGGNIQY

V: TRBV7-9
J: TRBJ1-2
CDR3: ASSRQGLGYGYT

V: TRBV11-2
J: TRBJ1-2
CDR3: ASSLATASNYGYT

V: TRBV3-1/TRBV3-2
J: TRBJ1-3
CDR3: ASSQANVGSSGNTIY

V: TRBV5-1
J: TRBJ2-3
CDR3: ASSLSGRGGTDTQY

V: TRBV5-1
J: TRBJ2-7
CDR3: ASQQGYEQY

V: TRBV5-1
J: TRBJ2-1
CDR3: ASSSSSGRNEQF